This T cell receptor beta chain was observed in a study of blood T cell repertoires in COVID-19. Clones were read by immunoSEQ multiplex PCR, and TCRdb kept only the in-frame ones, dropping some. The sample records 130,000 to 150,000 clones, around four fifths being singletons. Germline V CDR1 and CDR2: MNHNY, SVGAGI (reference sequence). This CDR3 contains 13 residues. Trimming at V came to 6 bases and at J to 8 bases, leaving 9 bases not matched to a gene. The sequencing input was peripheral blood. The receptor comes from a woman in her forties with active or convalescent COVID-19. The V and J genes are TRBV6-6 and TRBJ1-2, with 7 bases matching TRBD1. The CDR3 sequence: CASRLTGHEGYTF. CDR3 bases: TGTGCCAGCAGGCTGACAGGGCATGAGGGCTACACCTTC.